The subject of this entry is one T cell receptor (beta chain). Antigen unknown. The investigators amplified TCR beta CDR3 regions from RNA transcripts. Researchers ran a first-round RT-PCR on the TCR CDR3 using the HTBI primer set. TCRdb re-derived calls from the multiplex PCR reads in MiXCR, one entry per CDR3 protein. The sample has 390,000 or so distinct CDR3 sequences; approximately 14% are singletons. The data derive from a study of T cells in Graves' hyperthyroidism and ophthalmopathy. In germline, CDR1 is MNHNS, CDR2 SASEGT. After removal of 7 bases from V and 1 base from J, the junction contained 3 bases not matched to a gene. This CDR3 contains 13 residues. General study points: A model built on 13 V-J features separated ophthalmopathy from stable hyperthyroidism.

The cohort's ophthalmopathy patients, a group with duration under 3 months, had a Clinical Activity Score of at least 3 and a NOSPECS grade of at least 4. The specimen sequenced was blood. This rearrangement joins TRBV6-1 to TRBJ2-5, with TRBD1 identical over 7 bases. This sequence originates from a man aged 18-30 years with Graves' ophthalmopathy. The CDR3 protein is CASTGDSQETQYF. CDR3 DNA sequence: TGTGCCAGCACCGGGGACAGCCAAGAGACCCAGTACTTC.